These T cell receptor beta chains were read from a single sample in a study of T cell responses to AZD1222 COVID-19 vaccine. Using immunoSEQ multiplex PCR, the repertoire was profiled, and TCRdb retains in-frame clones only, with some absent. The repertoire consists of about 99,000 clones, with 88% occurring once and the leading ten covering around 3%. The sample consisted of peripheral blood, taken on day 0 of AZD1222 vaccination. The receptors were gathered from an adult in good health. Both conserved end residues are part of each CDR3. A D gene is named only where the DNA matches it firmly. Where a row states a size, it is once, few, many or the class of an expanded clone; other rows omit it.

j_call | d_call | clone_size | v_call | cdr3_length | cdr3_nt | cdr3_aa
TRBJ1-3 | - | - | TRBV5-5 | 15 | TGTGCCAGCAGCTCATATCAGGGTTCTGGAAACACCATATATTTT | CASSSYQGSGNTIYF
TRBJ1-3 | - | - | TRBV5-4 | 15 | TGTGCCAGCAGCCCCCCCCCGGGCTCTGGAAACACCATATATTTT | CASSPPPGSGNTIYF
TRBJ2-2 | - | once | TRBV6-5 | 13 | TGTGCCAGCAACGGGAGAACGGCCGGGGAGCTGTTTTTT | CASNGRTAGELFF
TRBJ1-2 | - | - | TRBV19 | 15 | TGTGCCAGTAGTGGCGGGTCCGGGGGTCGATATGGCTACACCTTC | CASSGGSGGRYGYTF
TRBJ2-1 | - | - | TRBV3-1/TRBV3-2 | 17 | TGTGCCAGCAGCCAAGATCTTGGACGGGGGAATTACAATGAGCAGTTCTTC | CASSQDLGRGNYNEQFF
TRBJ2-5 | - | - | TRBV6-6 | 14 | TGTGCCAGCAGTTCAACCGAGGAGCAAGAGACCCAGTACTTC | CASSSTEEQETQYF
TRBJ2-3 | - | - | TRBV7-2 | 13 | TGTGCCAGCAGCCAAAGACGGGGCGCTACGCAGTATTTT | CASSQRRGATQYF
TRBJ1-1 | - | - | TRBV5-6 | 12 | TGTGCCAGCAGCTATCGACAGGTTGAAGCTTTCTTT | CASSYRQVEAFF
TRBJ2-2 | TRBD2 | - | TRBV4-2 | 15 | TGTGCCAGCAGCCAAGAGACTAGCGTAATCGGGGAGCTGTTTTTT | CASSQETSVIGELFF
TRBJ1-1 | - | - | TRBV19 | 15 | TGTGCCAGTAGTCCAGTAGTACAGGGAGGCACTGAAGCTTTCTTT | CASSPVVQGGTEAFF
TRBJ1-1 | TRBD1 | - | TRBV6-5 | 15 | TGTGCCAGCAGCATTTACAGGACAGGGAGCACTGAAGCTTTCTTT | CASSIYRTGSTEAFF
TRBJ1-1 | - | - | TRBV7-2 | 15 | TGTGCCAGCAGCCGTGGGGGAGGAATGAACACTGAAGCTTTCTTT | CASSRGGGMNTEAFF
TRBJ1-5 | - | once | TRBV3-1/TRBV3-2 | 16 | TGTGCCAGCAGCCAAGGTACGGGGGTTAGCAATCAGCCCCAGCATTTT | CASSQGTGVSNQPQHF
TRBJ2-2 | TRBD2 | - | TRBV5-1 | 15 | TGCGCCAGCAGCACCAGCGGGACCCAAGGCGGGGAGCTGTTTTTT | CASSTSGTQGGELFF
TRBJ1-3 | TRBD1 | - | TRBV4-3 | 15 | TGCGCCAGCAGCCCCGGCGGGACAGTAGGAAACACCATATATTTT | CASSPGGTVGNTIYF
TRBJ2-7 | TRBD1 | - | TRBV15 | 13 | TGTGCCACCAGCAGGGACAGGAGCTACGAGCAGTACTTC | CATSRDRSYEQYF